This record concerns one T cell receptor (beta chain) sequence. What antigen it recognizes has not been identified. The record has no base qualities; no much larger clone is one base away. What the time point label conveys for this sample: persistent/refractory GD, antithyroid drugs over 5 years with positive TRAb. RNA was extracted from PBMCs in TRIzol for both TCR sequencing and RNA sequencing. The diagnosis of Graves' disease was made according to American Thyroid Association guidelines. Patients for the study were recruited at an endocrinology department in Xi'an, China. Each patient gave about 9.1 milliliters of peripheral blood, collected in an EDTA anticoagulant tube. Ficoll Paque Plus density gradient separation was used to isolate PBMCs, and no additional T cell sorting was done. An Agilent 2100 Bioanalyzer and agarose gel were used to check RNA quality, while a NanoDrop 2000 measured RNA concentration.

Taken from cysteine to phenylalanine, the CDR3 has 16 residues. Only the CDR3 portion is preserved as DNA: 48 bases, with reading frame beginning at the first base. For this chain, trimming is 5 bases at the V end and 5 bases at the J end, and the number of junction bases without a gene match is 13. CDR1 SEHNR and CDR2 FQNEAQ are derived from the germline V gene (reference sequence). Libraries were prepared through multiplex PCR. Sequencing took place on an Illumina HiSeq 4000. To build TCR beta libraries, CDR3 regions were amplified by Arm-PCR using iRepertoire HTBI primers. Before sequencing, the PCR products underwent gel purification. As for the authors' bioinformatics: Gene usage analysis of CDR3 amino acid clonotypes used the approximately 62 TRBV and around 14 TRBJ segments found across samples. Filtered high-quality paired reads were merged into contigs using COPE and FqMerger. BLAST was used to align contigs to the IMGT TRBV, TRBD and TRBJ reference genes, and CDR3 was defined following IMGT. Any clonotype with a frequency above 0.1% was counted as a highly expanded clone. Repertoire diversity was measured by Shannon entropy, and V-J evenness by the Gini coefficient. A clonotype found in more than one individual was treated as public. TCRdb reprocessing: public reads trimmed at Q25 with fastp, clones called with MiXCR, in-frame beta chains kept. One record per CDR3 amino acid sequence lists the most common genes and DNA. TCRdb's processing, not the authors' own work, is the source of the V and J calls. This sample gives fewer than 550,000 distinct CDR3 sequences in total; about a fifth of them show up just once. Of the sample, roughly 7% falls within the top ten clones.

The sample originates from a study of regulatory T cells in long-lasting Graves disease (dated by TCRdb to 2020 to 2022). About the investigation overall: Persistent Graves' disease was defined as persistently positive TSH receptor autoantibodies together with antithyroid drug treatment for over 5 years. Persistent Graves' disease patients were compared with newly diagnosed Graves' disease patients by peripheral blood TCR sequencing and RNA sequencing. The study took place in China and was registered as a clinical trial. TCR sequencing covered roughly 13 persistent and approximately 20 newly diagnosed Graves' disease patients, around 35 samples in total. Persistent Graves' disease patients in the clinical cohort had taken antithyroid drugs for roughly ten years on average.

What the authors observed across the whole study: TRBV28, TRBJ1-2 and TRBJ2-5 were preferentially used in persistent disease, while TRBV20-1 and TRBJ2-1 were favored in newly diagnosed disease. Sequencing and analysis were restricted to the TCR beta chain. Patients with persistent disease shared more public clonotypes (about 2,700) than newly diagnosed patients did (more than 900). Compared with newly diagnosed patients, patients with persistent Graves' disease had lower TCR Shannon entropy and fewer highly expanded clones, which suggests clonal expansion. Peripheral blood alone was examined, since thyroid tissue, which constituted the primary lesion, could not be accessed. The authors acknowledged the small sample size as a limitation that may reduce accuracy.

The sequence links TRBV7-9 to TRBJ2-7, with 9 middle bases fitting TRBD1. The clonotype originates from a female donor with Graves disease. Sequencing used peripheral blood mononuclear cells (PBMCs), obtained when the disease was refractory, from a patient treated with antithyroid drugs. The base sequence is TGTGCCAGCAGCCGCGGGGAGGGGACAGGGTGGCACGAGCAGTACTTC. This gives the protein CASSRGEGTGWHEQYF.